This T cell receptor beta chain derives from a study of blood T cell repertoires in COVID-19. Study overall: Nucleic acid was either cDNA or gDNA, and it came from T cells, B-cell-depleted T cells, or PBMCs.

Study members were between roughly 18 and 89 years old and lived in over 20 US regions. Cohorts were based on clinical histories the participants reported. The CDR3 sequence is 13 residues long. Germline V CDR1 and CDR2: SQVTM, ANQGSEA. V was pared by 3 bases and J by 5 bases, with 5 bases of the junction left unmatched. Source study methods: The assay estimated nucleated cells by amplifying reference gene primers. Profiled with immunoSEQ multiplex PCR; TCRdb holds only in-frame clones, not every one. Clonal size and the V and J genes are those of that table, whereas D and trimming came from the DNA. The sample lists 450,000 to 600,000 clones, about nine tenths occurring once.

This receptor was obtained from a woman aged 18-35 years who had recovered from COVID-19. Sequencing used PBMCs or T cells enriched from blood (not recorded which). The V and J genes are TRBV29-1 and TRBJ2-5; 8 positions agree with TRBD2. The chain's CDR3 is CSVERGAGETQYF. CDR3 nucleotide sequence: TGCAGCGTTGAGCGGGGGGCGGGGGAGACCCAGTACTTC.